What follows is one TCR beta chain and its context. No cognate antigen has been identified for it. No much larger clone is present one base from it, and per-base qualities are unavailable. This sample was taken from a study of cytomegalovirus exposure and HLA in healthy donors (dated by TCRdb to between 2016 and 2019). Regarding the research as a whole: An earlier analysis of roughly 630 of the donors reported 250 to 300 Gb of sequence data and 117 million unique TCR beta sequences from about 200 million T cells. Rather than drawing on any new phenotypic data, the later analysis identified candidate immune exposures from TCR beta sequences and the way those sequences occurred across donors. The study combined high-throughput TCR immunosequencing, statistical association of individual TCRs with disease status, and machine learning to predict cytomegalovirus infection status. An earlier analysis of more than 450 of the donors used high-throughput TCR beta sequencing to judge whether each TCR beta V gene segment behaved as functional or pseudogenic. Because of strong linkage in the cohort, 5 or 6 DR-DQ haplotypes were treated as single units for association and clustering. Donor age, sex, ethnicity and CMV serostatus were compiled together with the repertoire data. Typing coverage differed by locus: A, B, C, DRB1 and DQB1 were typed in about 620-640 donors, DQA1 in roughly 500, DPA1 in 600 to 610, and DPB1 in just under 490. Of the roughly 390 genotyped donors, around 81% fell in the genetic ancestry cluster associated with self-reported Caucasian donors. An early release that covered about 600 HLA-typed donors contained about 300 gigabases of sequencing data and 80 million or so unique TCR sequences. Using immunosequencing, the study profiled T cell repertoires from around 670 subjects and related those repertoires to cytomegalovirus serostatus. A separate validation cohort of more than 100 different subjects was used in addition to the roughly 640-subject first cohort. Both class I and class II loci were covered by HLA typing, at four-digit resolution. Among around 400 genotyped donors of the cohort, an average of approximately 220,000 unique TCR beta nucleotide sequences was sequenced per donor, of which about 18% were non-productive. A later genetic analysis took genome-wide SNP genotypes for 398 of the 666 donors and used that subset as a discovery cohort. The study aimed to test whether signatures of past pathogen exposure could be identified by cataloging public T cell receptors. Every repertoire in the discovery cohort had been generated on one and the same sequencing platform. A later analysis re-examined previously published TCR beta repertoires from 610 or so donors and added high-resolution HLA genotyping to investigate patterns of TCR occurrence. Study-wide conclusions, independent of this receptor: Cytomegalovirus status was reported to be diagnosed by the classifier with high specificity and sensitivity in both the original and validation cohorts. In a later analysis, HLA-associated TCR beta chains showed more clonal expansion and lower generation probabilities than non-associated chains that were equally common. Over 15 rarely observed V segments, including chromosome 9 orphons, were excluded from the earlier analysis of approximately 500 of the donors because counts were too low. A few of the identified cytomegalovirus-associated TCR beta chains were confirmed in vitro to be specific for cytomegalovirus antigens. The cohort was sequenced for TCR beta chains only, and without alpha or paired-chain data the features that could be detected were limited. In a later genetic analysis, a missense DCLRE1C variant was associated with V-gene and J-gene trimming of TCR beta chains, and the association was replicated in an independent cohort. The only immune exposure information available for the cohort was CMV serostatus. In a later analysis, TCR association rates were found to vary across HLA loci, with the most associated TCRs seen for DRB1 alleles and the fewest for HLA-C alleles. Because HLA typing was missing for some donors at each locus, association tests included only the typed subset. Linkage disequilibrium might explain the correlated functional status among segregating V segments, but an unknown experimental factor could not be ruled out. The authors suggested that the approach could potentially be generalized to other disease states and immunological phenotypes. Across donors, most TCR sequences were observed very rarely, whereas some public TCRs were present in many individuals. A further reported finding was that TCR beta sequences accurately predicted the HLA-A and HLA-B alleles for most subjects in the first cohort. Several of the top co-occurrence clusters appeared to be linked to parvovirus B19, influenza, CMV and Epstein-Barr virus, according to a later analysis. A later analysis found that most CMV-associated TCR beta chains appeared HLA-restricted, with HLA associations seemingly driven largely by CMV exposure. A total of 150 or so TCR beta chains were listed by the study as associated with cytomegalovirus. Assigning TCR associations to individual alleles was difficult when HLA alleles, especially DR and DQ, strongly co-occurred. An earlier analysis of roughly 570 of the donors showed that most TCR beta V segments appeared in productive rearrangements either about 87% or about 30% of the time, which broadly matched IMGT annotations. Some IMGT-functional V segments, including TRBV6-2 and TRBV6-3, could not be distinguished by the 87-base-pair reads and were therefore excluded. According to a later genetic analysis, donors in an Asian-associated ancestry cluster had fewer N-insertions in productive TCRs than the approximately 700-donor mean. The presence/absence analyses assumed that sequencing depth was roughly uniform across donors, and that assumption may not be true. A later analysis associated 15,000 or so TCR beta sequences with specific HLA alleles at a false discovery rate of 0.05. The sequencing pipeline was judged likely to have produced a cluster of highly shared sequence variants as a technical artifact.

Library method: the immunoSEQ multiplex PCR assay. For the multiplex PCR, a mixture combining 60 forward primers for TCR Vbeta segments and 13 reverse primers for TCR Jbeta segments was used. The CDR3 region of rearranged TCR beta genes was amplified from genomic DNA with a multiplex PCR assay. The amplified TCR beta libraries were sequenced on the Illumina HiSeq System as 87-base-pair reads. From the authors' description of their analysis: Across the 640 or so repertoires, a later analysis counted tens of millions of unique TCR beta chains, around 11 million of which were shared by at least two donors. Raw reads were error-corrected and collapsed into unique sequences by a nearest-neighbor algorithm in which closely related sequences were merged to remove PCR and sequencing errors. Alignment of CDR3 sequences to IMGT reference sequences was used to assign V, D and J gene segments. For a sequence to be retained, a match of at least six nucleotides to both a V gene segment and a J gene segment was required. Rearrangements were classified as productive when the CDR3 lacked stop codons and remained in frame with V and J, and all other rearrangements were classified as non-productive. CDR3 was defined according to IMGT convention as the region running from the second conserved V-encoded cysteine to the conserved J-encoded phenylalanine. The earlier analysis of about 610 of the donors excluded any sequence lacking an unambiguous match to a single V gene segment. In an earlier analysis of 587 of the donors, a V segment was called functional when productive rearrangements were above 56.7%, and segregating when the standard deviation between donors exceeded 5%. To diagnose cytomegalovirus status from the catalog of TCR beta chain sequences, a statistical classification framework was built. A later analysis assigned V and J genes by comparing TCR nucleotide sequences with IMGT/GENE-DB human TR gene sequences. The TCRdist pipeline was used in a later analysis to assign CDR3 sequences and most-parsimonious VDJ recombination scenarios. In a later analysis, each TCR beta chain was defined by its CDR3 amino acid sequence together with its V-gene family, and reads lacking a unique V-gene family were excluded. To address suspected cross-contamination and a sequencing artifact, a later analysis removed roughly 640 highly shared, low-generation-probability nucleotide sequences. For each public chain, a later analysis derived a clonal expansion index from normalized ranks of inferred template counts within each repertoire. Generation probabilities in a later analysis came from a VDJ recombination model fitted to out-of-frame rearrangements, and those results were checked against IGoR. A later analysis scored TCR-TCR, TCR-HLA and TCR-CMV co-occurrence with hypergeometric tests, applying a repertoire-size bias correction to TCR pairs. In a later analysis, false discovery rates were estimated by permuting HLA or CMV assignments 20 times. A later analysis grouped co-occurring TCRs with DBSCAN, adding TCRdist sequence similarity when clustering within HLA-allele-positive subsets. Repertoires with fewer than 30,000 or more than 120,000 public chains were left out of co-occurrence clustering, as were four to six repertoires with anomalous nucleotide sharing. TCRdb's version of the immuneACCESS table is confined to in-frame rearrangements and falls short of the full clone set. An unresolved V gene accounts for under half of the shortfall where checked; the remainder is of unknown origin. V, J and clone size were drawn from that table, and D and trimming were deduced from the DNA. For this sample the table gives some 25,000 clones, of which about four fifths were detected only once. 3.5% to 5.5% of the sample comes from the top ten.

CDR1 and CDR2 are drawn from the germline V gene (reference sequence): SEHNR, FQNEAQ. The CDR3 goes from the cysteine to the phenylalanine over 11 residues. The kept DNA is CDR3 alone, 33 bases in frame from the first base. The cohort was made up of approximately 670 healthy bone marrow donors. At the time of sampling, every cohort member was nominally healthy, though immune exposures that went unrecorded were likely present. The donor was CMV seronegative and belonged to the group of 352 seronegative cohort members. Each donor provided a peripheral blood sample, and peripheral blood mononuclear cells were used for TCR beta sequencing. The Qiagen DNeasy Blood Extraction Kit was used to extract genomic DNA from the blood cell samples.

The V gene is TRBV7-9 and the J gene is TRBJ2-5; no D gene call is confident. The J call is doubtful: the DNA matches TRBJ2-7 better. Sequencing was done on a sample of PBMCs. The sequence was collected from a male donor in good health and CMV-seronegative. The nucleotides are TGTGCCAGCAGCCCCGTCTACGAGCAGTACTTC. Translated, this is CASSPVYEQYF.